These 9 T cell receptor beta chains share one sample of origin, sequenced in a study of T cell repertoires in cytomegalovirus infection. These receptors have no known antigen. TCRdb used MiXCR to reprocess the reads, holding one entry per CDR3 protein. The sample contains 900,000 to 950,000 distinct CDR3 sequences, approximately 33% of which appear only once. The sequences come from cultured CD8+ T cells from PBMCs, collected from culture after CMV antigen stimulation. The receptor set was obtained from a human donor in good health (CMV status not recorded). Some clones in this sample may be carry-over from other donors' samples.

J is TRBJ2-5 and V is TRBV5-6, with TRBD1 matching 8 bases. V was pared by 4 bases and J by 1 base, with 9 bases of the junction left unmatched. The CDR3 runs 16 residues. CDR1 and CDR2 from the germline V gene are SGHDT and YYEEEE. Written as DNA, the CDR3 is TGTGCCAGCAGCGGCCCGGGGACAGGAGCCCAAGAGACCCAGTACTTC. Translated, it gives CASSGPGTGAQETQYF.

This clonotype appeared a few times. The genes are TRBV20-1 and TRBJ2-5, with TRBD2 matching over 11 bases. The V gene's germline CDR1 is DFQATT and CDR2 SNEGSKA (reference sequence). This CDR3 region has 14 residues. V gave up 5 bases and J gave up 4 bases; unmatched junction bases: 6. In DNA form, the CDR3 reads TGCAGTGCTGGTAGCGGGGGGGCCGGAGAGACCCAGTACTTC. This gives the protein CSAGSGGAGETQYF.

V gene TRBV6-1 combines with J gene TRBJ2-2, with TRBD1 matching 11 bases. The CDR3 loop spans 15 amino acids. Germline V lookup: CDR1 MNHNS, CDR2 SASEGT. V shed 6 bases and J 5 bases; nucleotides not matched to a gene: 5. CDR3: CASRGRDRGTGELFF. CDR3 in DNA: TGTGCCAGCAGAGGCCGGGACAGGGGGACCGGGGAGCTGTTTTTT.

This sequence joins TRBV28 and TRBJ2-1; TRBD2 might be the D (6 bases). Trimming pared 8 bases from V and 0 bases from J, leaving 14 bases between. In germline, CDR1 is MDHEN, CDR2 SYDVKM. The CDR3 extends over 15 amino acids. Here the CDR3 DNA reads TGTGCCAGCGAACGCGGGGTCAGCTCCTACAATGAGCAGTTCTTC. Translated, it gives CASERGVSSYNEQFF.

Many counts were recorded for this clonotype. The chain is built from TRBV6-1 and TRBJ1-4; 7 bases agree with TRBD1. The CDR3 spans 14 residues. V was pared by 2 bases and J by 8 bases, with 5 bases of the junction left unmatched. The V gene's germline CDR1 is MNHNS and CDR2 SASEGT. The CDR3 reads CASSERDSYEKLFF. CDR3 in DNA: TGTGCCAGCAGTGAAAGGGACAGTTACGAAAAACTGTTTTTT.

The V and J genes are TRBV7-9 and TRBJ1-2; D might be TRBD1 (5 bases). Germline V CDR1 and CDR2: SEHNR, FQNEAQ (reference sequence). This CDR3 region has 13 residues. Trimming removed 4 bases at V and 8 bases at J, with 14 bases between. The CDR3 reads CASSSRLGDGYTF. In nucleotides, the CDR3 is TGTGCCAGCAGCTCGAGGTTGGGGGACGGCTACACCTTC.

This chain joins TRBV7-3 and TRBJ2-1; 14 nucleotides match TRBD2. Germline V lookup: CDR1 SGHTA, CDR2 FQGTGA. The CDR3 loop spans 15 amino acids. V shed 7 bases and J 7 bases; nucleotides not matched to a gene: 6. The DNA of the CDR3 is TGTGCCAGCACGTCCGGGACTAGCGGGGGTAATGAGCAGTTCTTC. Encoded protein: CASTSGTSGGNEQFF.

This clonotype was seen many times. J is TRBJ1-1 and V is TRBV11-1, with unresolved D. V was cut by 1 base and J by 0 bases, with 9 bases left in between. The CDR3 has 15 residues. The germline gives CDR1 SGHAT, CDR2 FQDESV (reference sequence). The CDR3: CASSLGRFMNTEAFF. CDR3 in DNA: TGTGCCAGCAGCTTAGGCCGGTTCATGAACACTGAAGCTTTCTTT.

The chain uses TRBV3-1 and TRBJ1-1; D is undetermined. Germline CDR1 and CDR2: LGHDT and YNNKEL (reference sequence). V was trimmed by 0 bases and J by 2 bases, leaving 13 bases between them. CDR3 length: 16 residues. CDR3 bases: TGTGCCAGCAGCCAAGATCAAAGGGCAGACAACACTGAAGCTTTCTTT. Amino acids: CASSQDQRADNTEAFF.